This paragraph covers one T cell receptor beta chain sequence. This clonotype has just a few counts. Its antigen remains undetermined. No base qualities exist here, and no much larger clone lies one base off it. The library relied on RACE. Sequencer: NextSeq 500. During library preparation, unique molecular identifiers were attached to individual cDNA molecules so that TCRs could be counted quantitatively and reproducibly. For every blood RNA sample, sequencing covered both the TCR alpha and TCR beta chains. On the authors' methods: The median number of TCRs per sample was around 96,000, ranging from about 23,224 to 750,000. V, J and CDR3 annotation of the TCR reads was carried out using the Decombinator software suite. To make PS versus PT1 abundance plots, every sample was subsampled to the same number of TCRs (28,000). TCRs were defined as expanded if absent before sensitization and observed at least eight times at the 2-week time point. Through fastp at Q25 and MiXCR, TCRdb rebuilt clones from the public reads, retaining in-frame beta chains. Rows are combined by CDR3 protein, so each entry shows the most common genes and DNA. The V and J calls reflect TCRdb's pipeline rather than the authors' work. The sample table holds tens of thousands of distinct CDR3 sequences, of which approximately 9.4% were seen once. The ten largest clonotypes hold less than 4% of the sample.

This sample was included in a study of human T cells and chemical hapten exposure listed by TCRdb under 2021. Describing the broader study: For sensitization, 2% DPC in acetone was applied to a roughly 2 cm by roughly 2 cm area of upper inner arm skin. Throughout the study period of roughly 24 weeks, patients also received therapeutic DPC doses to the scalp every week. Patch testing on the upper back used Finn chambers containing 0.01% DPC, with scoring done after 6 days according to International Contact Dermatitis Research Group standards. Most of the patients in the cohort were female, and the cohort covered alopecia areata with under or over 50% scalp involvement, alopecia totalis and alopecia universalis. Libraries were pooled for sequencing, and variation in per-sample TCR yields was attributed mainly to small differences in library volumes within the pool. The study tracked peripheral blood TCR repertoire changes in vivo during primary and secondary sensitization to the hapten diphenylcyclopropenone (DPC) in alopecia patients. Patient blood was sampled pre-sensitization (week 0) and at 2, 6 and about 24 weeks after DPC sensitization. Twenty-nine alopecia patients provided blood for TCR sequencing at one to four time points (pre-sensitization, 2, 6 and 24 weeks). Overall study outcomes, separate from this receptor: Repeated subsampling changed both the strength of the expansion versus patch-test correlation and the threshold at which that correlation became significant. Expanded TCRs formed significantly more large CDR3 similarity clusters than pre-sensitization or healthy control sets, consistent with antigen-driven responses. Because every patient had alopecia, a presumed autoimmune disease, the patients' immune response might differ from that of healthy individuals. DPC sensitization did not change the number of TCRs with a frequency above 1 in 1000, and there was no evidence of changes in global repertoire structure. The number of PT1 expanded TCRs positively correlated with patch test score, significant at thresholds 8, 16 and 32 but not 4.

The meaning of the sample's time point label: patch test 1, 2 weeks after DPC sensitization. Per the publication, the treatment or condition label means: therapeutic diphenylcyclopropenone sensitization with weekly scalp DPC. Blood at each patch-test visit was drawn before the patch test was applied. Eligible patients were aged 18 to 70, diagnosed with alopecia, deemed suitable for DPC therapy, and excluded if pregnant. Total RNA was extracted from unfractionated whole blood collected in Tempus Blood RNA tubes. The receptor was isolated from a woman in her 40s with alopecia areata. Some clones in this sample may be carry-over from other donors' samples. Sample: whole blood, taken in connection with sensitization to the hapten diphenylcyclopropenone (DPC).

This receptor carries the CDR3 CASSYSGQGAAYEQYF. In nucleotide form, the sequence is TGTGCCAGCAGTTACTCGGGACAGGGGGCAGCCTACGAGCAGTACTTC. Recombination connected TRBV6-6 to TRBJ2-7, with 12 central nucleotides matching TRBD1. CDR1 and CDR2 are drawn from the germline V gene (reference sequence): MNHNY, SVGAGI. Measured from the cysteine to the phenylalanine, the CDR3 is 16 residues long. Only the CDR3 DNA stays, 48 bases, in frame from base 1. Clipping removes 0 bases from V and 2 bases from J, with 2 as the unmatched junction base count.